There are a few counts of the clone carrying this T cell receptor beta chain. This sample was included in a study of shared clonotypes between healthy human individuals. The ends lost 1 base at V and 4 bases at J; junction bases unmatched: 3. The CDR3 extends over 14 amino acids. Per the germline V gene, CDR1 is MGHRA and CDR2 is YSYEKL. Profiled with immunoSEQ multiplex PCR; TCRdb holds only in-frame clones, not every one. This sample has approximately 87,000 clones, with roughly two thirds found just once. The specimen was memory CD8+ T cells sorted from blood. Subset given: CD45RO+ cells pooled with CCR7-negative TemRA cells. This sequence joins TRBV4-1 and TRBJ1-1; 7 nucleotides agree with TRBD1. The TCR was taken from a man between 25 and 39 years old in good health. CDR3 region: CASSQAGTATEAFF. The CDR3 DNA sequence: TGCGCCAGCAGCCAAGCCGGGACAGCCACTGAAGCTTTCTTT.